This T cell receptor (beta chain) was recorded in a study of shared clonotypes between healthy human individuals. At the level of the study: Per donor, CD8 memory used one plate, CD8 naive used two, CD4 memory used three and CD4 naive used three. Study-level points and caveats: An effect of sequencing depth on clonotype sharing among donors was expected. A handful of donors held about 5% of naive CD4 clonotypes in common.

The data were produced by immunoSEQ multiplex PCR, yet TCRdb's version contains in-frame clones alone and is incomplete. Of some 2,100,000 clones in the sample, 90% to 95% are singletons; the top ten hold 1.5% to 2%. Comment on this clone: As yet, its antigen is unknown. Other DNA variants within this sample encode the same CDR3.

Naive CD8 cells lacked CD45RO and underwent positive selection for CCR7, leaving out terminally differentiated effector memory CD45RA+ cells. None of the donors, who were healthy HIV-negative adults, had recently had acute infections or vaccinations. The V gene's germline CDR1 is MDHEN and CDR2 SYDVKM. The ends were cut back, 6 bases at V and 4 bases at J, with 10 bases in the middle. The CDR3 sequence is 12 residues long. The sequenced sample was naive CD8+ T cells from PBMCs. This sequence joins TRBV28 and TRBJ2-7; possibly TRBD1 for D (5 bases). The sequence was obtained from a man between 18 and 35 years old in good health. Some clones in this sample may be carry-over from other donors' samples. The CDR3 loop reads CASSPRVYEQYF. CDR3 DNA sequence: TGTGCCAGCAGCCCCAGGGTATACGAGCAGTACTTC.